The entry below gives a single T cell receptor beta chain sequence along with its context. Its target is not known. Measured with immunoSEQ multiplex PCR; TCRdb has only the in-frame clones, and not every one. The sample yields 95,000 to 150,000 clones, 90% seen once. V lost 5 bases, J lost 0 bases, and 8 bases lay in between. From germline, CDR1 is SGDLS and CDR2 YYNGEE. CDR3 length equals 13 residues. The data are from a study of radiotherapy plus CTLA-4 blockade in lung cancer. Study summary: Across the patients, objective responses occurred in approximately 17%, and disease control in just over 30%. Study results and limitations: Interferon-beta and early blood T cell clone dynamics reportedly predicted response best.

The material was peripheral blood, obtained from a patient treated with radiotherapy plus ipilimumab. J is TRBJ1-1 and V is TRBV9; no reliable D call. The receptor was derived from a human donor with non-small cell lung cancer that progressed on radiotherapy plus ipilimumab. CDR3 sequence: CASSGLVNTEAFF. The CDR3 DNA follows: TGTGCCAGCAGTGGACTGGTGAACACTGAAGCTTTCTTT.